This paragraph reports one TCR beta chain. The antigen is not known. Chemo-refractory metastatic non-small-cell lung cancer patients underwent focal radiation alongside CTLA-4 blockade with ipilimumab. The data were obtained in a study of radiotherapy plus CTLA-4 blockade in lung cancer. Study context: There were objective responses in over 15% of patients, and approximately 30% had disease control. General observations from the study: Radiotherapy plus ipilimumab was followed by expansion in blood of tumor-derived TCR clones.

Germline CDR1 and CDR2: GTSNPN and SVGIG (reference sequence). This CDR3 comprises 15 residues. V lost 2 bases and J lost 5; bases outside the gene matches: 7. Method: immunoSEQ multiplex PCR; TCRdb's copy keeps in-frame clones and lacks some. The profile shows some 70,000 clones, 65% to 80% of them singletons. This rearrangement joins TRBV30 to TRBJ2-5, with 11 nucleotides matching TRBD2. The source was peripheral blood, collected from a patient treated with radiotherapy plus ipilimumab. The source is a human donor with non-small cell lung cancer who had a complete response to radiotherapy plus ipilimumab. DNA for the CDR3: TGTGCCTGGAGTCCCCTAGCGGGGGGCCGGGAGACCCAGTACTTC. Translated: CAWSPLAGGRETQYF.